This TCR beta chain is drawn from a study of cytomegalovirus exposure and HLA in healthy donors. The overall study: Around 180 million T cells yielded 90 million to 130 million unique TCR beta sequences in earlier analysis.

Comment on this clone: Antigen unknown.

60 Vbeta and 13 Jbeta primers were used in PCR. In the authors' workflow: Later, an analysis found approximately 80 million unique TCR beta chains, and 9.5 million to 12 million of these were shared. Assay: immunoSEQ multiplex PCR; the TCRdb copy retains only in-frame clones and omits some. V, J and clone size are taken as reported in that table, and D and trimming were inferred from the DNA itself. Here the sample spans roughly 140,000 clones, roughly 78% being singletons. Study results and caveats: A later analysis linked a missense DCLRE1C variant to TCR beta V- and J-gene trimming. There were approximately 150 TCR beta chains listed as cytomegalovirus-associated.

CDR1 MDHEN and CDR2 SYDVKM come from the germline V gene. Trimming took 5 bases from V and 2 from J, leaving 12 bases between them. This CDR3 spans 14 amino acids. The sequencing input was PBMCs. The rearrangement links TRBV28 to TRBJ2-5; tentative D call: TRBD1 (5 bases). This clonotype originated in a man aged 25 to 40 in good health and CMV-seronegative. The CDR3 region is CASSTLQVQETQYF. The CDR3 DNA sequence: TGTGCCAGCAGTACCTTACAGGTACAAGAGACCCAGTACTTC.